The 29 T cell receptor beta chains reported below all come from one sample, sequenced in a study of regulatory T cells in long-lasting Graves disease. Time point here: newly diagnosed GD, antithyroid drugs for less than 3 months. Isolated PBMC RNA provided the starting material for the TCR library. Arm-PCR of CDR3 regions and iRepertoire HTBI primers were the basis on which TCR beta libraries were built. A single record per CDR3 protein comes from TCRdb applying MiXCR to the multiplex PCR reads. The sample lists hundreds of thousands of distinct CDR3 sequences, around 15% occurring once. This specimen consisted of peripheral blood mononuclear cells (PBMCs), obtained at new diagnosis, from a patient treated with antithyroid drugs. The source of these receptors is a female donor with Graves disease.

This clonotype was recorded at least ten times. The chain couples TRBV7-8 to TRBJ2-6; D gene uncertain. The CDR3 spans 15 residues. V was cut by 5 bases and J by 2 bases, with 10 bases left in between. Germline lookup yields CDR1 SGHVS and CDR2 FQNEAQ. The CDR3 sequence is CASSLRSAGANVLTF. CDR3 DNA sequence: TGTGCCAGCAGCCTGCGGTCGGCTGGGGCCAACGTCCTGACTTTC. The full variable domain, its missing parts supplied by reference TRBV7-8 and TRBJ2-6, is GAGVSQSPRYKVAKRGQDVALRCDPISGHVSLFWYQQALGQGPEFLTYFQNEAQLDKSGLPSDRFFAERPEGSVSTLKIQRTQQEDSAVYLCASSLRSAGANVLTFGAGSRLTVL.

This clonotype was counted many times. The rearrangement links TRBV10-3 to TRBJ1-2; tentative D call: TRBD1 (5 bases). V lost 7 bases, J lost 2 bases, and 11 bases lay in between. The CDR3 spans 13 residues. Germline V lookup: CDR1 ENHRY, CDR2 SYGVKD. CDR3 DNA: TGTGCCATCAAGGGGTTGGAGAACTATGGCTACACCTTC. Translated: CAIKGLENYGYTF.

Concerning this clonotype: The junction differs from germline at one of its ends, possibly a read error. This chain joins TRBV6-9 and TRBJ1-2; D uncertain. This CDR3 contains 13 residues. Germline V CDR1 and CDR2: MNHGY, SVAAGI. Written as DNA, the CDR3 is TGCGCCAGCAGTGATAGTATTAACTATGGCTACACCTTC. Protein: CASSDSINYGYTF.

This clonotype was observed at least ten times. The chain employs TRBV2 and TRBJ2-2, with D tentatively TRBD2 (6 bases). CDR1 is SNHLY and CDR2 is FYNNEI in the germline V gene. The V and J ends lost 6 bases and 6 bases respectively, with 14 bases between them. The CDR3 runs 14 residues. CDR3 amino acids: CASREGTSAGELFF. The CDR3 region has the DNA TGTGCCAGCAGGGAGGGAACAAGTGCCGGGGAGCTGTTTTTT.

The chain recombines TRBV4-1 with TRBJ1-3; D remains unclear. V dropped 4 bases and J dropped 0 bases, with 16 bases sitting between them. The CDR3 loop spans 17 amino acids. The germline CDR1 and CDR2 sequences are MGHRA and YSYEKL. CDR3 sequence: CASSRYLLPISGNTIYF. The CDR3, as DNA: TGCGCCAGCAGCCGCTACCTCCTGCCGATCTCTGGAAACACCATATATTTT.

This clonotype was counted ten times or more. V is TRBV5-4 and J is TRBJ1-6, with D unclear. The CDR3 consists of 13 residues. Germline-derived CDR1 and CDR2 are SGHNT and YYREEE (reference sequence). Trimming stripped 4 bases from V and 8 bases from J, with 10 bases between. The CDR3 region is CASSGNRDSPLHF. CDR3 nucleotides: TGTGCCAGCAGCGGTAACAGAGATTCACCCCTCCACTTT.

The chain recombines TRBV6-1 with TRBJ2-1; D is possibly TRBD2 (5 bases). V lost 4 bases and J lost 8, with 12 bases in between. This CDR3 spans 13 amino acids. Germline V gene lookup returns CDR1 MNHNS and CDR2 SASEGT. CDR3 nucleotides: TGTGCCAGCAGTGTCGAGGGCTTGGATGAGCAGTTCTTC. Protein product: CASSVEGLDEQFF.

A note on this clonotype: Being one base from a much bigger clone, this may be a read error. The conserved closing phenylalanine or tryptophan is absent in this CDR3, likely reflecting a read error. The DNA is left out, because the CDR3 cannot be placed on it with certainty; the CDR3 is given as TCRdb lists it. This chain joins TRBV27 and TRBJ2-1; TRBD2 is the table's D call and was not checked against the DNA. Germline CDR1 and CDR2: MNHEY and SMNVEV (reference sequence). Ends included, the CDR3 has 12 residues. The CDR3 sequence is CATLAWGDTQYL.

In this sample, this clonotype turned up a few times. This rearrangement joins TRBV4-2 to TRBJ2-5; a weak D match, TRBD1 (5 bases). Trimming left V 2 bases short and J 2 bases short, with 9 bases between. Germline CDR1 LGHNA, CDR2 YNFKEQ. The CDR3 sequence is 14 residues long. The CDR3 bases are TGTGCCAGCAGCCAACCGACAGAGCAAGAGACCCAGTACTTC. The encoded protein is CASSQPTEQETQYF.

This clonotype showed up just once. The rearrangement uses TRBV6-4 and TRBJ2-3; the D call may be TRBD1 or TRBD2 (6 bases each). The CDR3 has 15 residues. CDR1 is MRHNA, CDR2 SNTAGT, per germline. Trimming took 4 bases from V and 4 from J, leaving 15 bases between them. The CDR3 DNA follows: TGTGCCAGCAGTGTAAGCCCGGGGGCTGCAGATACGCAGTATTTT. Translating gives CASSVSPGAADTQYF.

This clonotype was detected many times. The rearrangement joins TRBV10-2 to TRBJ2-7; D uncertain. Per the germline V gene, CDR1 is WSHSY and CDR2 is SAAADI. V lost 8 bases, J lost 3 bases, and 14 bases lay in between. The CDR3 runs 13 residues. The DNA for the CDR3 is TGCGCCAGCCGGGTTGGTACCCACTACGAGCAGTACTTC. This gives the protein CASRVGTHYEQYF.

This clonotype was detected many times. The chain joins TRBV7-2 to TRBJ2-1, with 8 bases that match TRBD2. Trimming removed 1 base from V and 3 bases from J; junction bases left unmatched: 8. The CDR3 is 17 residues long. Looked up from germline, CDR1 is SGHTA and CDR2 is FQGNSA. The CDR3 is CASSLVAGRANYNEQFF. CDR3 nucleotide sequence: TGTGCCAGCAGCTTAGTCGCCGGGAGGGCCAACTACAATGAGCAGTTCTTC.

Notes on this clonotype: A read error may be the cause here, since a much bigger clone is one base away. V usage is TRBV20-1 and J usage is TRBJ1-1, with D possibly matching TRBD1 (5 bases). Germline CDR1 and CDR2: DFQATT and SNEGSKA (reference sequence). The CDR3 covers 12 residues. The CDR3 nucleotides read TGCAGTGCTAGGCAGGGCGGCACTGAAGCTTCCTTT. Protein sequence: CSARQGGTEASF.

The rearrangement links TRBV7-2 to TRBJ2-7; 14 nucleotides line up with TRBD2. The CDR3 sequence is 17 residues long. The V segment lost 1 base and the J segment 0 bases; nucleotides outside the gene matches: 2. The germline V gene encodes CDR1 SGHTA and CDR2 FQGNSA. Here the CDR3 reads CASSLGTSGRRSYEQYF. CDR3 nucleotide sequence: TGTGCCAGCAGCTTAGGGACTAGCGGGAGGCGCTCCTACGAGCAGTACTTC. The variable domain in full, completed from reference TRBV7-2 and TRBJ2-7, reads GAGVSQSPSNKVTEKGKDVELRCDPISGHTALYWYRQSLGQGLEFLIYFQGNSAPDKSGLPSDRFSAERTGGSVSTLTIQRTQQEDSAVYLCASSLGTSGRRSYEQYFGPGTRLTVT.

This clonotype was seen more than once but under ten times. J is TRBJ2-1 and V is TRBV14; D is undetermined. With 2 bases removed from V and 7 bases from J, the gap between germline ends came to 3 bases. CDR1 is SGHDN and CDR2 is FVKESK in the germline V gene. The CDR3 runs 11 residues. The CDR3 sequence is CASSQSNEQFF. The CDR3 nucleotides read TGTGCCAGCAGCCAATCAAATGAGCAGTTCTTC.

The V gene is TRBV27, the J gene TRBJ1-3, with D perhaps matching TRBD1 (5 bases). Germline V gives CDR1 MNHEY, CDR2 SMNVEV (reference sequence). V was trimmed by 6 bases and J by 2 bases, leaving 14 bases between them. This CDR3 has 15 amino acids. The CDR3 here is CASSTTGDPGNTIYF. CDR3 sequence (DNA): TGTGCCAGCAGCACAACCGGGGACCCTGGAAACACCATATATTTT.

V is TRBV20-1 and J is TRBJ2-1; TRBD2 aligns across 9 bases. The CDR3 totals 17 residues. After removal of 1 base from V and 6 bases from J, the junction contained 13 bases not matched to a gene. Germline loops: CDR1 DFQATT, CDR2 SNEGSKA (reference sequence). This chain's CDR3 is CSARGGTSLLRPNEQFF. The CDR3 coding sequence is TGCAGTGCTAGAGGCGGGACTAGCCTCCTTCGACCCAATGAGCAGTTCTTC.

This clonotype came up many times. The CDR3, as DNA: TGCAGTGCTAGACAAAACTCGGGGGGCGAGCAGTACTTC. As protein: CSARQNSGGEQYF. The chain couples TRBV20-1 to TRBJ2-7, with TRBD2 matching 7 bases. V lost 2 bases and J lost 6; bases outside the gene matches: 7. Germline V lookup: CDR1 DFQATT, CDR2 SNEGSKA (reference sequence). CDR3 length equals 13 residues.

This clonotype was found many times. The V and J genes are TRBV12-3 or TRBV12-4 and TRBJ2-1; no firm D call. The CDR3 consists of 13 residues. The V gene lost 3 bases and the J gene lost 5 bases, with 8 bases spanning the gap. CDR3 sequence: CASSFPFNNEQFF. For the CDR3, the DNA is TGTGCCAGCAGTTTTCCTTTTAACAATGAGCAGTTCTTC.

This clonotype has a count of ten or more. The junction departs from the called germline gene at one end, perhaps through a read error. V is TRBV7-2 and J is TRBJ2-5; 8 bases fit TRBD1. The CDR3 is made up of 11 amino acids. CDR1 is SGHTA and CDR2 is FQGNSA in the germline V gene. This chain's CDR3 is CASSLGQGLDF. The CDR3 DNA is TGTGCCAGCAGCCTCGGACAGGGTTTGGACTTC.

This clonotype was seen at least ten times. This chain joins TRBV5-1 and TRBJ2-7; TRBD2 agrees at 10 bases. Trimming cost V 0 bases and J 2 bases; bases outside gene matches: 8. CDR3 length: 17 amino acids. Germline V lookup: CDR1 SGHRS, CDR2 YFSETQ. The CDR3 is CASSLVPSGRVTYEQYF. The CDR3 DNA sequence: TGCGCCAGCAGCTTGGTCCCCAGCGGGAGGGTGACCTACGAGCAGTACTTC.

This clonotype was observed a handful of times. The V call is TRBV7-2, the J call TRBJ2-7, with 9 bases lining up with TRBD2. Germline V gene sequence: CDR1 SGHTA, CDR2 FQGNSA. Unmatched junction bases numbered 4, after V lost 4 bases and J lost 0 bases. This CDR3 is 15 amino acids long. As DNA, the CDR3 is TGTGCCAGCAGCTGGGGACTAGCTCTCTCCTACGAGCAGTACTTC. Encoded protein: CASSWGLALSYEQYF. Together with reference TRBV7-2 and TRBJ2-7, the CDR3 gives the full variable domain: GAGVSQSPSNKVTEKGKDVELRCDPISGHTALYWYRQSLGQGLEFLIYFQGNSAPDKSGLPSDRFSAERTGGSVSTLTIQRTQQEDSAVYLCASSWGLALSYEQYFGPGTRLTVT.

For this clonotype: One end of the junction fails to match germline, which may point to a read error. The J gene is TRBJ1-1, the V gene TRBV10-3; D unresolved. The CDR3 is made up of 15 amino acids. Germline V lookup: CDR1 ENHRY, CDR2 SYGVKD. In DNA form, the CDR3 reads TGTGCCATCAGTGAGGTTTGGGGTTCGAACGCTGAAGCTTTCTTT. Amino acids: CAISEVWGSNAEAFF.

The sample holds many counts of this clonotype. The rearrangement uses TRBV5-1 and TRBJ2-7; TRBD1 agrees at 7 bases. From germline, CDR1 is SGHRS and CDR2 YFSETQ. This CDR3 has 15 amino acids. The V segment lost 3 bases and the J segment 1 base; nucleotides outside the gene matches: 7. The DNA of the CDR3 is TGCGCCAGCAGCTGGAACAGGGGTGGATCCTACGAGCAGTACTTC. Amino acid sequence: CASSWNRGGSYEQYF.

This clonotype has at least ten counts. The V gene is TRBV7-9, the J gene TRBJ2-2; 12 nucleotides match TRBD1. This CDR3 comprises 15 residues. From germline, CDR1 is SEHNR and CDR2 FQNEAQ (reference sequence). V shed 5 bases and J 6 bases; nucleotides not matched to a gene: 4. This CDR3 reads CASSAGTGGPGELFF. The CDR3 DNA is TGTGCCAGCAGCGCCGGGACAGGGGGCCCCGGGGAGCTGTTTTTT. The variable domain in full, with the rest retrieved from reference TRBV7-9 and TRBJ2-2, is DTGVSQNPRHKITKRGQNVTFRCDPISEHNRLYWYRQTLGQGPEFLTYFQNEAQLEKSRLLSDRFSAERPKGSFSTLEIQRTEQGDSAMYLCASSAGTGGPGELFFGEGSRLTVL.

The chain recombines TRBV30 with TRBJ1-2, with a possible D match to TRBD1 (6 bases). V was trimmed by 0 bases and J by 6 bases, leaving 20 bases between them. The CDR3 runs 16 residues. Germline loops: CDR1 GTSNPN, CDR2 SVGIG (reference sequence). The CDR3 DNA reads TGTGCCTGGAGTGTATCGGGGGACACTACTCGGGATGGCTACACCTTC. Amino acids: CAWSVSGDTTRDGYTF.

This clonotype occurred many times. In nucleotides, the CDR3 is TGTGCCATCAGTGACCCCGGAGCGGGAAGTCCCTACGAGCAGTACTTC. Encoded protein: CAISDPGAGSPYEQYF. The gene calls are TRBV10-3 and TRBJ2-7; TRBD2 agrees at 7 bases. V shed 3 bases, J shed 2 bases, and the junction held 10 bases outside the gene matches. The CDR3 runs to 16 residues. From germline, CDR1 is ENHRY and CDR2 SYGVKD.

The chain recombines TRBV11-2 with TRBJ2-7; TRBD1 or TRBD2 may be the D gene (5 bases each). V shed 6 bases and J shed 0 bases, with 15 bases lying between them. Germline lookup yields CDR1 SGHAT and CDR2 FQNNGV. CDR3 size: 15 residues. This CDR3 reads CASSAQPGASYEQYF. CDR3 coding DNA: TGTGCCAGCAGTGCTCAGCCCGGGGCCTCCTACGAGCAGTACTTC.

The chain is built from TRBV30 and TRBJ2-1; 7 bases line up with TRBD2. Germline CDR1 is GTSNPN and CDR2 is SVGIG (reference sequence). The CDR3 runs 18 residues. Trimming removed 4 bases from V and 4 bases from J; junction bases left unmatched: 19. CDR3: CAWISGLTGRKGYNEQFF. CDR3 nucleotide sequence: TGTGCCTGGATCTCGGGACTAACGGGCCGAAAAGGATACAATGAGCAGTTCTTC.